Given below is one TCR beta chain in context. As yet, its antigen is unknown. The second PCR ran about 6 to 12 cycles with a sample-barcoded 5' primer and J-beta primers. TCRdb used MiXCR to reprocess the 5' RACE reads, holding one entry per CDR3 protein. The table records roughly 1.5 million distinct CDR3 sequences, approximately 43% of them present only once. These data come from a study of blood T cells in healthy people across ages. About the study: With template switching, about one barcoded beta molecule was captured per two T cells.

General study findings and limits: What prevented conclusive comparison of naive and antigen-experienced cells was that PBMCs were unsorted. Both naive CD4+ cell counts and diversity were greater in long-lived donors than in aged donors.

The authors isolated at least 7 million PBMCs per sample. The sequenced sample was blood. The receptor was isolated from a woman between 18 and 30 years old in good health.

CDR3 residues: CASREGLNEKLFF. The DNA of the CDR3 is TGCGCCAGCAGAGAAGGGCTCAATGAAAAACTGTTTTTT. J is TRBJ1-4 and V is TRBV4-1; D ambiguous. This CDR3 has 13 residues. Germline loops: CDR1 MGHRA, CDR2 YSYEKL. With 6 bases removed from V and 5 bases from J, the gap between germline ends came to 10 bases.